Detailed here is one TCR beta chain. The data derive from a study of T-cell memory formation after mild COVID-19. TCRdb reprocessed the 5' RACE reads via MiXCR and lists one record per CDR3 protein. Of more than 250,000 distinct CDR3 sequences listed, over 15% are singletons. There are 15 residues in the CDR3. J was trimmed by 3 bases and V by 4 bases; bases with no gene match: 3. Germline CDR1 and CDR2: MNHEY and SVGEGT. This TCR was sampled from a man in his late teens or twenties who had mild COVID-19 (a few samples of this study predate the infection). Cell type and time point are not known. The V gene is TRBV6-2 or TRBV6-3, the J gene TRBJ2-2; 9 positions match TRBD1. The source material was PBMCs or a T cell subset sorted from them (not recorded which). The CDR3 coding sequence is TGTGCCAGCAGTTTCGACAGGGGGTACACCGGGGAGCTGTTTTTT. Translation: CASSFDRGYTGELFF.